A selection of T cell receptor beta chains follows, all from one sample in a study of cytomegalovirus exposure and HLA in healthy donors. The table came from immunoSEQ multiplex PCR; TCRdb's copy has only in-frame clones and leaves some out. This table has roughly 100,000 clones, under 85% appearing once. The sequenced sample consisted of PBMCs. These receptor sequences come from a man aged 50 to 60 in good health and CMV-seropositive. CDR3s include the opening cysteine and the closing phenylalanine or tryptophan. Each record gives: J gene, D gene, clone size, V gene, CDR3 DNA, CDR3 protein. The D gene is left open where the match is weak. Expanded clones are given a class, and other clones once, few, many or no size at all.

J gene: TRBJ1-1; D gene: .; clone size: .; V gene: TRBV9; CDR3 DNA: TGTGCCAGCAGCCCCGGAGGGAGCCCTGAAGCTTTCTTT; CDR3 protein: CASSPGGSPEAFF
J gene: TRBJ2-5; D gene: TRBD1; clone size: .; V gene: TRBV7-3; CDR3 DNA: TGTGCCAGCAGCTTAATCGGCAGGGGGCCGCAAGAGACCCAGTACTTC; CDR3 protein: CASSLIGRGPQETQYF
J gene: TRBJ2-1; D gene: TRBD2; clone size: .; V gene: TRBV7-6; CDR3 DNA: TGTGCCAGCAGCTACCTTAGCGGGGGGAATGGGGATGAGCAGTTCTTC; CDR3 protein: CASSYLSGGNGDEQFF
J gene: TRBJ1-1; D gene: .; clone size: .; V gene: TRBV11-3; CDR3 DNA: TGTGCCAGCAGCTCAAGGGGGGGTGAAGCTTTCTTT; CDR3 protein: CASSSRGGEAFF
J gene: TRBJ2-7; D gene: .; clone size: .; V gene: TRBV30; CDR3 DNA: TGTGCCTGGAGTGTATCATCCTACGAGCAGTACTTC; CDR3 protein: CAWSVSSYEQYF
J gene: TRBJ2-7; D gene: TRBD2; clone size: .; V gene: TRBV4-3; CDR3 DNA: TGCGCCAGCAGCCAGGAACTAGCGGAATCTTACGAGCAGTACTTC; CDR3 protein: CASSQELAESYEQYF
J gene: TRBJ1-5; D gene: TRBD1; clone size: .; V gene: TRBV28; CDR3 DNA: TGTGCCAGCAGTTTTTCACAGGGGGTTCATCAGCCCCAGCATTTT; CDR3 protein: CASSFSQGVHQPQHF
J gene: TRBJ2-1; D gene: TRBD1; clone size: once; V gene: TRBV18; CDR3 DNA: TGTGCCAGCTCACGCGAGACAGGGGGCTACAATGAGCAGTTCTTC; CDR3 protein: CASSRETGGYNEQFF
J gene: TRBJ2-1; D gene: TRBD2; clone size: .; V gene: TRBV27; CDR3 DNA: TGTGCCAGCAGTATGACTAGCGGGAGGGTCGGTGAGCAGTTCTTC; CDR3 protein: CASSMTSGRVGEQFF
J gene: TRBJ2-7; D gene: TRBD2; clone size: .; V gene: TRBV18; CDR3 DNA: TGTGCCAGCTCACCGTTGGGGGAGGGCCTCCACGAGCAGTACTTC; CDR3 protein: CASSPLGEGLHEQYF
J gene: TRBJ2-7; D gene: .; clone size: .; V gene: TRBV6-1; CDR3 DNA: TGTGCCAGCAGTGGTCCGAGCCCTTCCTACGAGCAGTACTTC; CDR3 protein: CASSGPSPSYEQYF
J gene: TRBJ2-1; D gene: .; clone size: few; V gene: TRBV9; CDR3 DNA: TGTGCCAGCAGCGTTGGAGTAAGAGCGGGTTATGAGCAGTTCTTC; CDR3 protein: CASSVGVRAGYEQFF
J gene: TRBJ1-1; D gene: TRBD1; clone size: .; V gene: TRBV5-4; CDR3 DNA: TGTGCCAGCAGCTTGGGGGACAGGGGGCGAACTTTCTTT; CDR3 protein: CASSLGDRGRTFF
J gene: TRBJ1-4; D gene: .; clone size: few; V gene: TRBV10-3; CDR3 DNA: TGTGCCATCAGTGAGGGGAGCCTCGGGGCAACTAATGAAAAACTGTTTTTT; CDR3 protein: CAISEGSLGATNEKLFF
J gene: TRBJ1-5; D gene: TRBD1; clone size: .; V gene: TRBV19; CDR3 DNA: TGTGCCAGTAGCGAGACAGGGGGGAGCAATCAGCCCCAGCATTTT; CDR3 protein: CASSETGGSNQPQHF
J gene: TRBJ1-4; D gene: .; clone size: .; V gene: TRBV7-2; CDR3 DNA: TGTGCCAGCAGCTTAGCGACAGACGAAAAACTGTTTTTT; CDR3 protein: CASSLATDEKLFF
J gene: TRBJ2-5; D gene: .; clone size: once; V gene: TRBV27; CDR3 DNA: TGTGCCAGCAGTCCCGGCCGGGGGACGGAGACCCAGTACTTC; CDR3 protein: CASSPGRGTETQYF
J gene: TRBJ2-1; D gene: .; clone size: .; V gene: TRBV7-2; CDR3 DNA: TGTGCCAGCAGCTTAGGACTAGAGAATGAGCAGTTCTTC; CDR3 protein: CASSLGLENEQFF
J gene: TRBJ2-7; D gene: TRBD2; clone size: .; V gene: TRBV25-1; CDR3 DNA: TGTGCCAGCAGTGCCCTTAGCGGGAGCTCCTACGAGCAGTACTTC; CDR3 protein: CASSALSGSSYEQYF
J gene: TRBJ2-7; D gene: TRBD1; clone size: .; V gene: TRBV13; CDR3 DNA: TGTGCCAGCAGCTTGTTCATGTTTTCCACGGGACAGGGCTCCTACGAGCAGTACTTC; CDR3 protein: CASSLFMFSTGQGSYEQYF
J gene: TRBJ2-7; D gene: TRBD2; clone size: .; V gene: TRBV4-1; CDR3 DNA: TGCGCCAGCAGCCAAAGCGGACTAGCGGGAGACGAGCAGTACTTC; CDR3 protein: CASSQSGLAGDEQYF
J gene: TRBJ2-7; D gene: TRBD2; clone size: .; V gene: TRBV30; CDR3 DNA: TGTGCCTGGAGTCCTCAGAGCGGGAGGGCCATGAGGTACGAGCAGTACTTC; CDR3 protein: CAWSPQSGRAMRYEQYF
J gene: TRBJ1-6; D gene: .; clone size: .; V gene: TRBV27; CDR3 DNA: TGTGCCAGCAGTCATCCCCAAGCCAAGACGGGGTCACCCCTCCACTTT; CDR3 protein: CASSHPQAKTGSPLHF
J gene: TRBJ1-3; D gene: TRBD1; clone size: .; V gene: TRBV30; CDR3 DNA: TGTGCCCGGAGTCAGGGGGATCTCTCTGGAAACACCATATATTTT; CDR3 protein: CARSQGDLSGNTIYF
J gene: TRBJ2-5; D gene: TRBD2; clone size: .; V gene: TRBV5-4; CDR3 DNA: TGTGCCAGCAGCTTGGGGGGGAGAGCGGGAGGGCAAGAGACCCAGTACTTC; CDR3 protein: CASSLGGRAGGQETQYF
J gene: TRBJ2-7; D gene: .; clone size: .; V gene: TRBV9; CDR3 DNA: TGTGCCAGCAGCACCCGGGACACGGGATGGGAGCAGTACTTC; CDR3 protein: CASSTRDTGWEQYF
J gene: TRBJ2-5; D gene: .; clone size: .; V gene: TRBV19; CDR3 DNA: TGTGCCAGTAGTCAAGGCGGGCGAGAGACCCAGTACTTC; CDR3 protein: CASSQGGRETQYF
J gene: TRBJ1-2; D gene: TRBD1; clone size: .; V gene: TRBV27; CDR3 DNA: TGTGCCAGCAGTTACAGGGGCGGCTATGGCTACACCTTC; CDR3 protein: CASSYRGGYGYTF
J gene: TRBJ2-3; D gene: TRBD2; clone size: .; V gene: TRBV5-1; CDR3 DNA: TGCGCCAGCAGCCCAGTGGGACTAGCCGGTGGCAGAGATACGCAGTATTTT; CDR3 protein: CASSPVGLAGGRDTQYF
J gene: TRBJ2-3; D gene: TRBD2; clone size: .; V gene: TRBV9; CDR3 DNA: TGTGCCAGCAGCGTAGCAGCGGGAGACACAGATACGCAGTATTTT; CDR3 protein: CASSVAAGDTDTQYF
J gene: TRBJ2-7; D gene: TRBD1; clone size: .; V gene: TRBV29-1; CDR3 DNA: TGCAGCGTCAACTGGGAGGACAGGGGCTACGAGCAGTACTTC; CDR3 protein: CSVNWEDRGYEQYF
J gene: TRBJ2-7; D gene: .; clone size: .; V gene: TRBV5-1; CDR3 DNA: TGCGCCAGCAGCTTGGCACCTCCTAGCTACGAGCAGTACTTC; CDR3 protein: CASSLAPPSYEQYF
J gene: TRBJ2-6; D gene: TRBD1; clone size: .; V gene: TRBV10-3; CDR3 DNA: TGTGCCATCAGTGAGAAAGGGACAGGGCTTACTGGGGCCAACGTCCTGACTTTC; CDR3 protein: CAISEKGTGLTGANVLTF
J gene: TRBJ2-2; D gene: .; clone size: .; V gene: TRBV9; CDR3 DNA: TGTGCCAGCAGCCAAGGCGGAGGGGGCAACACCGGGGAGCTGTTTTTT; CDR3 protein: CASSQGGGGNTGELFF
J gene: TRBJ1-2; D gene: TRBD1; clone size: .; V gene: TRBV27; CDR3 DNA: TGTGCCAGCAGTTCCCCAGGTAGAGGGGGCATCTATGGCTACACCTTC; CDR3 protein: CASSSPGRGGIYGYTF
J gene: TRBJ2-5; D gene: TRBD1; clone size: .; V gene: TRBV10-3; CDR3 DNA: TGTGCCATCAGTCCGACAGGGGCACAAGAGACCCAGTACTTC; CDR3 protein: CAISPTGAQETQYF
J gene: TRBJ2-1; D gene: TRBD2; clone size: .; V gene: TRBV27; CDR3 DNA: TGTGCCAGCAGTCCCCGTGGGAGGGGCTCCTACAATGAGCAGTTCTTC; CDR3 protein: CASSPRGRGSYNEQFF
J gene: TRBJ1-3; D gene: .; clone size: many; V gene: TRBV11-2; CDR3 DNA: TGTGCCATCCTCCCGAGGGACACCATATATTTT; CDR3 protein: CAILPRDTIYF